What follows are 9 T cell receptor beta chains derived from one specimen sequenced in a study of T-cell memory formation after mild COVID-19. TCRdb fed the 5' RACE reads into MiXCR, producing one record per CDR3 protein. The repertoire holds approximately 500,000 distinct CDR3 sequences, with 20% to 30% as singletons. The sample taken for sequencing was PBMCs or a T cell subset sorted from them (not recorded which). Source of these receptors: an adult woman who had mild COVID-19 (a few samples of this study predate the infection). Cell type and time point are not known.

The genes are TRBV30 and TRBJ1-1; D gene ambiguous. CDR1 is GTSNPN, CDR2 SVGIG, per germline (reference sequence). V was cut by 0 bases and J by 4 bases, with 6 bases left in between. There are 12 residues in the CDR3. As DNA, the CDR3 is TGTGCCTGGAGTGTTATGGCCACTGAAGCTTTCTTT. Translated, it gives CAWSVMATEAFF.

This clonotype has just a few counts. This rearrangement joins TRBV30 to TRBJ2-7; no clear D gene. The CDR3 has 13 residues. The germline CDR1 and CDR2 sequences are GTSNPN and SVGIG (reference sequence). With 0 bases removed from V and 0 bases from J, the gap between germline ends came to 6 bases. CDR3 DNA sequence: TGTGCCTGGAGTGTAGCTATCTCCTACGAGCAGTACTTC. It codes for CAWSVAISYEQYF.

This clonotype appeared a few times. The DNA for the CDR3 is TGTGCCAGCAGCCCCCATAGCGGGGGGGCCGGCGAAGATGAGCAGTTCTTC. It yields the protein CASSPHSGGAGEDEQFF. V usage is TRBV9 and J usage is TRBJ2-1; 11 bases are a match to TRBD2. Per the germline V gene, CDR1 is SGDLS and CDR2 is YYNGEE. Trimming removed 4 bases from V and 8 bases from J; junction bases left unmatched: 14. The CDR3 sequence is 17 residues long.

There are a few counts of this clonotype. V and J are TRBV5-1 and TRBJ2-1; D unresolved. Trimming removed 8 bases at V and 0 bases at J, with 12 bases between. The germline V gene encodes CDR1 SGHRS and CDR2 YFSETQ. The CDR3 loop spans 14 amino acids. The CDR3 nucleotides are TGCGCCAGTCACAATCCTAGCTCCTACAATGAGCAGTTCTTC. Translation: CASHNPSSYNEQFF.

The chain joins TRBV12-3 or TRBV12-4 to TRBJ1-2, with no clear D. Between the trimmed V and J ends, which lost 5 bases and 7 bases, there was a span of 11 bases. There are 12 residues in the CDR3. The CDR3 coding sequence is TGTGCCAGCAGTCTGAGTGATGGTGGCTACACCTTC. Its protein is CASSLSDGGYTF.

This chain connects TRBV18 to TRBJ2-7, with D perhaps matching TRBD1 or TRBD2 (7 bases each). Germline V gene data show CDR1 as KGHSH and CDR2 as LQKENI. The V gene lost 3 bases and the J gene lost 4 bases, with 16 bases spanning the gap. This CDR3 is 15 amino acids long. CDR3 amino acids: CASSPGGTANYEQYF. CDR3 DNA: TGTGCCAGCTCACCGGGGGGGACAGCTAATTACGAGCAGTACTTC.

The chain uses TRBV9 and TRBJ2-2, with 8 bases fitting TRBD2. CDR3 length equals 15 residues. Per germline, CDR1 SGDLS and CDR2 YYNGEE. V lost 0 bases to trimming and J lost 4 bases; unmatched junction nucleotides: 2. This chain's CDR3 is CASSVDGRATGELFF. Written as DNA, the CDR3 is TGTGCCAGCAGCGTAGACGGGAGGGCCACCGGGGAGCTGTTTTTT.

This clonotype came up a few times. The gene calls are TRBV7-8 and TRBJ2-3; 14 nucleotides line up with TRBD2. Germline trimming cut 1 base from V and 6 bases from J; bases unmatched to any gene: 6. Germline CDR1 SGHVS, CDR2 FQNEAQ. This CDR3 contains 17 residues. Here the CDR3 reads CASSLGKTSGRADTQYF. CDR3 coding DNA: TGTGCCAGCAGCTTAGGCAAGACTAGCGGGAGGGCGGATACGCAGTATTTT.

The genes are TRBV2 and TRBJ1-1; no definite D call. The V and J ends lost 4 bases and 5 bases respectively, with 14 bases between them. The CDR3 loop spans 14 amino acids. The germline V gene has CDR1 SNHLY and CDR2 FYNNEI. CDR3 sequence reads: CASSVSELGTEAFF. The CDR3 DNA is TGTGCCAGCAGTGTATCAGAACTTGGGACTGAAGCTTTCTTT. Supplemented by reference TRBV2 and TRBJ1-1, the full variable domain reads EPEVTQTPSHQVTQMGQEVILRCVPISNHLYFYWYRQILGQKVEFLVSFYNNEISEKSEIFDDQFSVERPDGSNFTLKIRSTKLEDSAMYFCASSVSELGTEAFFGQGTRLTVV.